This passage covers 17 T cell receptor beta chains from one sample sequenced in a study of blood T cell repertoires in COVID-19. The repertoire was sequenced with immunoSEQ multiplex PCR; TCRdb's copy has only in-frame clones and lacks some. The top ten hold roughly 0.84% of the sample, which has a few hundred thousand clones, roughly 90% seen once. Sequencing was done on a sample of peripheral blood. All receptors derive from a man aged 18 to 35 with COVID-19, enrolled during active disease.

This clone was found many times. The chain is built from TRBV7-9 and TRBJ2-5, with D possibly TRBD1 on 6 matching bases. The germline V and J ends were trimmed by 4 bases and 5 bases, with 8 bases remaining between them. CDR3 length: 12 residues. Germline V gives CDR1 SEHNR, CDR2 FQNEAQ (reference sequence). The CDR3 region has the DNA TGTGCCAGCAGCTACCAGGGGGAGACCCAGTACTTC. Its translation is CASSYQGETQYF. Looking up the rest from reference TRBV7-9 and TRBJ2-5 gives the full variable domain: DTGVSQNPRHKITKRGQNVTFRCDPISEHNRLYWYRQTLGQGPEFLTYFQNEAQLEKSRLLSDRFSAERPKGSFSTLEIQRTEQGDSAMYLCASSYQGETQYFGPGTRLLVL.

The chain employs TRBV3-1 (or the pseudogene TRBV3-2) and TRBJ2-2, with TRBD2 identical over 7 bases. V lost 4 bases and J lost 1; bases outside the gene matches: 9. The germline V gene has CDR1 LGHDT and CDR2 YNNKEL (reference sequence). CDR3 length: 17 residues. In DNA form, the CDR3 reads TGTGCCAGCAGCCGATTAGCGGGCTATATGAACACCGGGGAGCTGTTTTTT. Its protein is CASSRLAGYMNTGELFF.

The chain joins TRBV7-9 to TRBJ1-4, with D unresolved. CDR1 and CDR2 (germline): SEHNR, FQNEAQ (reference sequence). This CDR3 is 13 amino acids long. CDR3 DNA sequence: TGTGCAGGCCACAGTTTGCCTAATGAAAAACTGTTTTTT. Protein sequence: CAGHSLPNEKLFF.

The J gene is TRBJ2-5, the V gene TRBV19; D is possibly TRBD2 (6 bases). V shed 5 bases and J shed 7 bases, with 20 bases lying between them. The germline CDR1 and CDR2 sequences are LNHDA and SQIVND (reference sequence). The CDR3 is made up of 15 amino acids. In DNA form, the CDR3 reads TGTGCCAGTAGTCCAGGGACCCGGGGGATCAGGACCCAGTACTTC. It is translated as CASSPGTRGIRTQYF.

The CDR3 DNA sequence: TGTGCCAGTAGTCGCAGGGATACTAGCACAGATACGCAGTATTTT. This sequence encodes CASSRRDTSTDTQYF. The chain couples TRBV19 to TRBJ2-3, with D possibly matching TRBD1 (5 bases). Trimming cost V 5 bases and J 0 bases, with 12 bases left between them. The CDR3 totals 15 residues. CDR1 is LNHDA and CDR2 is SQIVND in the germline V gene (reference sequence).

About this clone: Different DNA sequences within this sample yield the same CDR3. The rearrangement links TRBV5-1 to TRBJ2-1; 7 positions match TRBD2. V trimming: 2 bases; J trimming: 2 bases; junction bases outside the gene matches: 4. In germline, CDR1 is SGHRS, CDR2 YFSETQ. This CDR3 has 15 amino acids. CDR3 nucleotide sequence: TGCGCCAGCAGCTTCTTGGCGGGAGCCTACAATGAGCAGTTCTTC. Its translation: CASSFLAGAYNEQFF.

The CDR3 loop is CASSLGWAGRPTNEKLFF. The CDR3 nucleotides read TGTGCCAGCAGCTTAGGATGGGCAGGGCGCCCGACTAATGAAAAACTGTTTTTT. The chain uses TRBV11-2 and TRBJ1-4, with D perhaps matching TRBD1 (5 bases). The CDR3 has 18 amino acids. V was shortened by 1 base and J by 2 bases, with 17 bases between the two germline ends. CDR1 and CDR2 from the germline V gene are SGHAT and FQNNGV.

Here the CDR3 DNA reads TGTGCCAGCACCCCCCCTCGTTGGAGTTCCGGGGGCACAGATACGCAGTATTTT. This sequence encodes CASTPPRWSSGGTDTQYF. The chain is built from TRBV11-3 and TRBJ2-3; D might be TRBD2 (5 bases). The V gene lost 7 bases and the J gene lost 1 base, with 24 bases spanning the gap. The CDR3 has 18 residues. The V gene's germline CDR1 is SGHNT and CDR2 YENEEA.

This clone showed up just a few times. The rearrangement links TRBV6-5 to TRBJ1-6, with 7 bases fitting TRBD1. The CDR3 loop spans 12 amino acids. Germline-derived CDR1 and CDR2 are MNHEY and SVGAGI. The trim removed 10 bases at V and 3 bases at J, leaving 0 bases unmatched. CDR3 residues: CATGGYNSPLHF. The CDR3 nucleotides are TGTGCCACAGGGGGCTATAATTCACCCCTCCACTTT.

This chain connects TRBV6-1 to TRBJ2-3; 9 positions match TRBD2. Germline loops: CDR1 MNHNS, CDR2 SASEGT. With 4 bases clipped from V and 6 bases from J, the junction kept 11 bases outside the gene matches. The CDR3 length is 16 residues. This CDR3 reads CASSVRTGTSSDTQYF. The CDR3 DNA reads TGTGCCAGCAGTGTAAGAACCGGGACTAGCAGCGATACGCAGTATTTT.

The genes are TRBV11-2 and TRBJ1-5; 9 bases align to TRBD1. Germline-derived CDR1 and CDR2 are SGHAT and FQNNGV. The junction had 5 bases not matched to a gene; V was cut back by 4 bases and J by 4 bases. The CDR3 has 15 residues. CDR3 protein: CASSWGTGWNQPQHF. CDR3 DNA: TGTGCCAGCAGCTGGGGGACAGGGTGGAATCAGCCCCAGCATTTT.

Only one count was recorded for this clone. The limits of the CDR3 on the DNA are not certain, so only TCRdb's listed CDR3 is given. This chain links TRBV5-5 with TRBJ1-6; the listed D gene, TRBD1, was not tested against the DNA. The CDR3 is 18 amino acids in total, end residues counted. CDR1 is SGHKS and CDR2 is YYEKEE in the germline V gene (reference sequence). The CDR3: CASSSSDRVISFNSPLHF.

The J gene is TRBJ2-7, the V gene TRBV4-2, with TRBD2 as a possible D gene (6 bases). V was cut by 0 bases and J by 0 bases, with 12 bases left in between. Germline V gives CDR1 LGHNA, CDR2 YNFKEQ. The length of the CDR3 is 16 residues. The CDR3 sequence: CASSQEEAGVSYEQYF. The CDR3, as DNA: TGTGCCAGCAGCCAAGAGGAAGCGGGCGTCTCCTACGAGCAGTACTTC.

This rearrangement joins TRBV6-1 to TRBJ2-7; the D gene is possibly TRBD2 (6 bases). The CDR3 totals 17 residues. CDR1 and CDR2 from the germline V gene are MNHNS and SASEGT. The germline V and J ends were trimmed by 3 bases and 4 bases, with 22 bases remaining between them. CDR3 DNA sequence: TGTGCCAGCAGTGATTGGTTACCGGAACTAGCCGGGTACGAGCAGTACTTC. The encoded protein is CASSDWLPELAGYEQYF.

V gene TRBV12-3 or TRBV12-4 combines with J gene TRBJ2-4, with 7 bases aligning to TRBD1. The CDR3 contains 13 residues. The J segment lost 6 bases and the V segment lost 5 bases, leaving 4 bases of the junction unmatched. The CDR3 bases are TGTGCCAGCAGTCTGAGGGACAGAAACATTCAGTACTTC. Translation gives CASSLRDRNIQYF.

This sequence joins TRBV5-1 and TRBJ2-5, with D uncertain. The CDR3 runs to 15 residues. Deletions cut 0 bases from V and 6 bases from J, with 15 bases between. Per the germline V gene, CDR1 is SGHRS and CDR2 is YFSETQ. DNA of the CDR3: TGCGCCAGCAGCTTGGCTCTGTCCCGGTCGCAGACCCAGTACTTC. As protein: CASSLALSRSQTQYF.

The chain combines TRBV20-1 with TRBJ2-7, with a possible D match to TRBD1 (5 bases). Germline V gene lookup returns CDR1 DFQATT and CDR2 SNEGSKA (reference sequence). The V end lost 3 bases, the J end lost 5 bases, and 20 bases lay between the germline ends. The CDR3 runs to 15 residues. The CDR3 sequence: CSASSGQGLTHEQYF. The CDR3 DNA is TGCAGTGCTAGTTCTGGGCAGGGTTTAACCCACGAGCAGTACTTC.